A single sample is the source of the 30 T cell receptor beta chains below, sequenced in a study of blood T cells in healthy people across ages. Through a sample-barcoded 5' primer and a J-beta primer mix, a second PCR was run for roughly 6 to 11 cycles. TCRdb re-called the 5' RACE reads with MiXCR, one entry per CDR3 protein. The data show roughly 2 million distinct CDR3 sequences, about 49% seen once. The sample taken for sequencing was blood. Source of these receptors: a woman aged 40-49 years in good health.

This clonotype was observed a handful of times. The V call is TRBV6-2 or TRBV6-3, the J call TRBJ2-1; a weak D match, TRBD1 (6 bases). The length of the CDR3 is 15 residues. V shed 6 bases and J shed 1 base, with 13 bases lying between them. Germline V gives CDR1 MNHEY, CDR2 SVGEGT. The CDR3 sequence is CASRPDRPSYNEQFF. The DNA of the CDR3 is TGTGCCAGCAGACCCGACAGGCCATCCTACAATGAGCAGTTCTTC.

The rearrangement links TRBV7-2 to TRBJ2-5, with 9 bases lining up with TRBD1. Germline-derived CDR1 and CDR2 are SGHTA and FQGNSA. The CDR3 is 16 residues long. V trimming: 3 bases; J trimming: 5 bases; junction bases outside the gene matches: 10. CDR3 in DNA: TGTGCCAGCAGCTTGGGGACAGGGATAAAATTCGAGACCCAGTACTTC. This translates into CASSLGTGIKFETQYF.

This chain links TRBV20-1 with TRBJ1-6, with D possibly matching TRBD1 (5 bases). Germline V gene data show CDR1 as DFQATT and CDR2 as SNEGSKA (reference sequence). The V end was cut by 0 bases, the J end by 7 bases, with 10 bases between. This CDR3 region has 14 residues. CDR3 protein: CSARERQGNSPLHF. The CDR3 DNA sequence: TGCAGTGCTAGAGAGCGTCAGGGAAATTCACCCCTCCACTTT.

This clonotype has just a few counts. The V and J genes are TRBV11-1 and TRBJ2-1, with D possibly matching TRBD1 (5 bases). V was clipped by 1 base and J by 6 bases, with 13 bases between them. This CDR3 spans 15 amino acids. Germline V gene sequence: CDR1 SGHAT, CDR2 FQDESV (reference sequence). CDR3 residues: CASSLDRGFSNEQFF. DNA of the CDR3: TGTGCCAGCAGCTTAGATAGGGGCTTTAGCAATGAGCAGTTCTTC.

This clonotype was seen only a few times. V is TRBV6-5 and J is TRBJ2-6; unclear D gene. V dropped 5 bases and J dropped 0 bases, with 8 bases sitting between them. This CDR3 spans 15 amino acids. The germline V gene has CDR1 MNHEY and CDR2 SVGAGI. This CDR3 reads CASSPYNSGANVLTF. The CDR3 region has the DNA TGTGCCAGCAGTCCCTACAACTCTGGGGCCAACGTCCTGACTTTC.

This clonotype was counted between two and nine times. J is TRBJ2-1 and V is TRBV7-2, with a tentative D call TRBD2 (5 bases). The germline CDR1 and CDR2 sequences are SGHTA and FQGNSA. V lost 9 bases and J 3 bases, leaving 12 bases between the germline ends. This CDR3 is built from 13 residues. The CDR3 nucleotides read TGTGCCAGTGGACTTCCCCTCTACAATGAGCAGTTCTTC. Translating it yields CASGLPLYNEQFF.

V gene TRBV6-5 combines with J gene TRBJ1-1; D is possibly TRBD1 (6 bases). This CDR3 region has 14 residues. Trimming took 2 bases from V and 4 from J, leaving 11 bases between them. Germline V gene lookup returns CDR1 MNHEY and CDR2 SVGAGI. This chain's CDR3 is CASSYGGAATEAFF. CDR3 sequence (DNA): TGTGCCAGCAGTTACGGGGGGGCAGCCACTGAAGCTTTCTTT.

This clonotype was counted a few times. This rearrangement joins TRBV28 to TRBJ2-7; D is undetermined. V was trimmed by 5 bases and J by 5 bases, leaving 10 bases between them. The CDR3 extends over 12 amino acids. Germline V CDR1 and CDR2: MDHEN, SYDVKM. The CDR3 nucleotides are TGTGCCAGCAGTCCCTTAAGAAACGAGCAGTACTTC. Encoded protein: CASSPLRNEQYF.

This clonotype was observed a handful of times. The rearrangement uses TRBV21-1 and TRBJ2-4; TRBD1 is the table's D call, not checked against the DNA. TRBV21-1 is recorded as a pseudogene. The CDR3 consists of 17 residues. CDR3 DNA sequence: TGTGCCAGCAGCCAGGGGGACAATATGGTTGGGGAAAACATTCAGTACTTC. Translating gives CASSQGDNMVGENIQYF.

This chain joins TRBV10-3 and TRBJ2-7, with D tentatively TRBD2 (6 bases). CDR3 length: 16 residues. The germline V gene encodes CDR1 ENHRY and CDR2 SYGVKD. Trimming shortened V by 4 bases and J by 3 bases, and 19 bases separated the two germline ends. The CDR3 DNA follows: TGTGCCATCAGTGCCAGGGAGGAAATCGGTAGCTACGAGCAGTACTTC. It yields the protein CAISAREEIGSYEQYF.

This chain joins TRBV5-1 and TRBJ2-7, with D possibly TRBD2 on 5 matching bases. CDR1 SGHRS and CDR2 YFSETQ come from the germline V gene. V lost 1 base to trimming and J lost 7 bases, with 12 bases between them. The CDR3 has 13 residues. The chain's CDR3 is CASSLKGDSEQYF. In DNA form, the CDR3 reads TGCGCCAGCAGCTTGAAGGGAGACTCTGAGCAGTACTTC. The full variable domain, rest sourced from reference TRBV5-1 and TRBJ2-7, is KAGVTQTPRYLIKTRGQQVTLSCSPISGHRSVSWYQQTPGQGLQFLFEYFSETQRNKGNFPGRFSGRQFSNSRSEMNVSTLELGDSALYLCASSLKGDSEQYFGPGTRLTVT.

CDR3 sequence: CSVGVAYNEQFF. CDR3 sequence (DNA): TGCAGCGTTGGTGTAGCCTACAATGAGCAGTTCTTC. The chain has TRBV29-1 and TRBJ2-1, with D hard to call. The length of the CDR3 is 12 residues. V lost 4 bases and J 2 bases, leaving 6 bases between the germline ends. Germline CDR1 and CDR2: SQVTM and ANQGSEA.

The gene calls are TRBV7-2 and TRBJ2-4, with D perhaps matching TRBD1 (6 bases). V lost 4 bases to trimming and J lost 7 bases, with 20 bases between them. CDR3 length equals 16 residues. CDR1 SGHTA and CDR2 FQGNSA come from the germline V gene. The chain's CDR3 is CASSSQGPLSGNIQYF. The CDR3 DNA reads as TGTGCCAGCAGCTCACAGGGACCGTTATCTGGGAACATTCAGTACTTC. Full variable domain (remainder filled in from reference TRBV7-2 and TRBJ2-4): GAGVSQSPSNKVTEKGKDVELRCDPISGHTALYWYRQSLGQGLEFLIYFQGNSAPDKSGLPSDRFSAERTGGSVSTLTIQRTQQEDSAVYLCASSSQGPLSGNIQYFGAGTRLSVL.

This clonotype occurred a few times. The V call is TRBV6-2 or TRBV6-3, the J call TRBJ1-5; weak D call: TRBD1 (5 bases). CDR3 length: 13 amino acids. V was clipped by 6 bases and J by 7 bases, with 13 bases between them. The V gene's germline CDR1 is MNHEY and CDR2 SVGEGT. The CDR3 DNA is TGTGCCAGCAGGCCTCAGGGTGAACAGCCCCAGCATTTT. This encodes CASRPQGEQPQHF.

This clonotype turned up a few times. The CDR3: CASSSTSGLINEQFF. CDR3 in DNA: TGCGCCAGCAGCTCCACTAGCGGGCTCATCAATGAGCAGTTCTTC. V usage is TRBV5-1 and J usage is TRBJ2-1; 9 bases match TRBD2. Per the germline V gene, CDR1 is SGHRS and CDR2 is YFSETQ. The CDR3 runs 15 residues. V gave up 3 bases and J gave up 6 bases; unmatched junction bases: 7.

This clonotype was detected a few times. The chain employs TRBV7-9 and TRBJ2-7, with D maybe TRBD1 (5 bases). Germline values: CDR1 SEHNR, CDR2 FQNEAQ (reference sequence). Deletions cut 1 base from V and 7 bases from J, with 20 bases between. The CDR3 totals 16 residues. The CDR3 nucleotides read TGTGCCAGCAGCTTAGATGGGGCCAACTATCCCCTAGAGCAGTACTTC. This gives the protein CASSLDGANYPLEQYF.

J is TRBJ2-1 and V is TRBV6-5, with TRBD2 as a possible D gene (6 bases). Per the germline V gene, CDR1 is MNHEY and CDR2 is SVGAGI. CDR3 length: 11 amino acids. V shed 10 bases and J shed 9 bases, with 13 bases lying between them. CDR3 in amino acids: CAIRRGSEQFF. CDR3 sequence (DNA): TGTGCCATCCGGAGGGGAAGTGAGCAGTTCTTC.

J is TRBJ1-2 and V is TRBV27; a weak D match, TRBD1 (5 bases). Germline V gene lookup returns CDR1 MNHEY and CDR2 SMNVEV (reference sequence). This CDR3 has 13 residues. V lost 6 bases to trimming and J lost 8 bases, with 16 bases between them. In DNA form, the CDR3 reads TGTGCCAGCAGCCCCCCGGGGAGGGGAGGCTACACCTTC. It encodes CASSPPGRGGYTF.

The gene calls are TRBV12-3 or TRBV12-4 and TRBJ2-4; D not certain. The DNA end favors TRBJ2-7, so the J call may be wrong. This CDR3 has 13 amino acids. The DNA for the CDR3 is TGTGCCAGCAGTTTAGAAGACGTCTACGAGCAGTACTTC. Protein sequence: CASSLEDVYEQYF.

V is TRBV4-2 and J is TRBJ2-5, with 11 bases that match TRBD1. CDR1 LGHNA and CDR2 YNFKEQ come from the germline V gene. CDR3 size: 16 residues. Trimming at V came to 0 bases and at J to 11 bases, leaving 11 bases not matched to a gene. CDR3 residues: CASSQETGTGGKEQYF. The CDR3 region has the DNA TGTGCCAGCAGCCAAGAAACAGGGACAGGGGGGAAAGAGCAGTACTTC.

This sequence joins TRBV5-1 and TRBJ1-2; the D gene is possibly TRBD1 (6 bases). CDR3 size: 17 residues. V lost 3 bases, J lost 4 bases, and 22 bases lay in between. CDR1 is SGHRS, CDR2 YFSETQ, per germline. In DNA form, the CDR3 reads TGCGCCAGCAGCTCTGGCACCCTCCGGCAGGGGATCTATGGCTACACCTTC. Its translation: CASSSGTLRQGIYGYTF.

This clonotype has just a few counts. V usage is TRBV7-9 and J usage is TRBJ2-1; D possibly corresponds to TRBD2 (5 bases). The length of the CDR3 is 13 residues. Trimming removed 8 bases at V and 5 bases at J, with 13 bases between. Germline values: CDR1 SEHNR, CDR2 FQNEAQ (reference sequence). CDR3 in amino acids: CASHTPGDNEQFF. The CDR3, as DNA: TGTGCCAGCCATACCCCCGGGGACAATGAGCAGTTCTTC.

The chain recombines TRBV6-5 with TRBJ1-2, with 8 bases identical to TRBD1. The CDR3 is made up of 15 amino acids. Per the germline V gene, CDR1 is MNHEY and CDR2 is SVGAGI. J gave up 2 bases and V 2 bases, and 4 bases lay outside the gene matches. CDR3 loop: CASSYTGGYNYGYTF. The CDR3 bases are TGTGCCAGCAGTTACACAGGGGGTTACAACTATGGCTACACCTTC.

This clonotype has only a few counts. The genes are TRBV20-1 and TRBJ2-7; D possibly corresponds to TRBD2 (5 bases). Per germline, CDR1 DFQATT and CDR2 SNEGSKA (reference sequence). The CDR3 covers 15 residues. V was clipped by 3 bases and J by 3 bases, with 18 bases between them. CDR3 protein: CSARSGLTIVYEQYF. For the CDR3, the DNA is TGCAGTGCTAGGTCGGGGTTGACGATTGTCTACGAGCAGTACTTC.

This sequence joins TRBV7-2 and TRBJ2-3; weak D call: TRBD1 (5 bases). Per germline, CDR1 SGHTA and CDR2 FQGNSA. V dropped 0 bases and J dropped 10 bases, with 11 bases sitting between them. This CDR3 region has 13 residues. CDR3 coding DNA: TGTGCCAGCAGCTTAGCCAGGGCTCCGGCGCAGTATTTT. It translates to CASSLARAPAQYF.

The rearrangement joins TRBV9 to TRBJ2-7, with 11 bases that match TRBD2. The CDR3 has 16 amino acids. Germline loops: CDR1 SGDLS, CDR2 YYNGEE. With 3 bases clipped from V and 7 bases from J, the junction kept 12 bases outside the gene matches. For the CDR3, the DNA is TGTGCCAGCAGCGCTCTACTAGCGGGGGTGAATAATGAGCAGTACTTC. As protein: CASSALLAGVNNEQYF.

The chain combines TRBV7-2 with TRBJ2-3; 8 nucleotides match TRBD2. Looked up from germline, CDR1 is SGHTA and CDR2 is FQGNSA. This CDR3 has 15 residues. Losses at the gene ends were 5 bases for V and 8 bases for J; bases not matched to a gene: 12. This chain's CDR3 is CASSRTGGPESTQYF. CDR3 nucleotide sequence: TGTGCCAGCAGCCGGACGGGGGGGCCAGAGTCTACGCAGTATTTT.

This clonotype was counted a few times. The J gene is TRBJ2-1, the V gene TRBV5-1; 12 nucleotides match TRBD2. The CDR3 extends over 14 amino acids. The junction had 4 bases not matched to a gene; V was cut back by 1 base and J by 11 bases. Germline V gene sequence: CDR1 SGHRS, CDR2 YFSETQ. The CDR3 loop is CASSLTSGGTQQFF. Here the CDR3 DNA reads TGCGCCAGCAGCTTGACTAGCGGGGGGACCCAGCAGTTCTTC. Complete variable domain (other parts from reference TRBV5-1 and TRBJ2-1): KAGVTQTPRYLIKTRGQQVTLSCSPISGHRSVSWYQQTPGQGLQFLFEYFSETQRNKGNFPGRFSGRQFSNSRSEMNVSTLELGDSALYLCASSLTSGGTQQFFGPGTRLTVL.

The rearrangement joins TRBV7-3 to TRBJ2-3; unclear D gene. The germline V and J ends were trimmed by 6 bases and 7 bases, with 14 bases remaining between them. There are 13 residues in the CDR3. Germline V CDR1 and CDR2: SGHTA, FQGTGA. The CDR3 sequence: CASSHKNGNTQYF. In DNA form, the CDR3 reads TGTGCCAGCAGTCACAAAAATGGGAATACGCAGTATTTT. The full variable domain, its missing parts supplied by reference TRBV7-3 and TRBJ2-3, is GAGVSQTPSNKVTEKGKYVELRCDPISGHTALYWYRQSLGQGPEFLIYFQGTGAADDSGLPNDRFFAVRPEGSVSTLKIQRTERGDSAVYLCASSHKNGNTQYFGPGTRLTVL.

CDR3 protein: CASSQVGTVSSYEQYF. The CDR3 DNA reads as TGTGCCAGCAGCCAAGTAGGGACAGTCTCCTCCTACGAGCAGTACTTC. The chain links TRBV4-2 to TRBJ2-7; 7 bases match TRBD1. The V gene's germline CDR1 is LGHNA and CDR2 YNFKEQ. The trim removed 1 base at V and 0 bases at J, leaving 6 bases unmatched. The CDR3 has 16 residues.